This T cell receptor beta chain appears in the sequencing data of a study of control samples from healthy donors and cancer patients. Generated by immunoSEQ multiplex PCR, the TCRdb table keeps only in-frame clones and is missing some. The table includes about 120,000 clones, roughly 93% detected once. The CDR3 runs 18 residues. V gave up 1 base and J gave up 6 bases, with 21 bases separating them. Germline CDR1 and CDR2: SGHVS and FQNEAQ. The rearrangement uses TRBV7-8 and TRBJ2-2; D may be TRBD1 (6 bases). Sequences were obtained from blood. This TCR derives from a man aged 25-45 years in good health. CDR3 nucleotide sequence: TGTGCCAGCAGCTTAGGTTTCGCGGACGGGGACATGGCCGGGGAGCTGTTTTTT. Protein sequence: CASSLGFADGDMAGELFF.